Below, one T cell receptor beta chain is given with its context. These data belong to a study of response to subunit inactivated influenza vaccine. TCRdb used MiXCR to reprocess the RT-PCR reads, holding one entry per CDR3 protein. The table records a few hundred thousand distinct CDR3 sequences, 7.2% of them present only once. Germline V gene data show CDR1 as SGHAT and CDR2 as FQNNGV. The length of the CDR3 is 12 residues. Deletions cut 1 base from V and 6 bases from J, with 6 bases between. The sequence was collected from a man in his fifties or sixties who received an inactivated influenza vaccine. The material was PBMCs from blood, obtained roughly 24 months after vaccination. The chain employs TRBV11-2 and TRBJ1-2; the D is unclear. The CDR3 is CASSLARNGYTF. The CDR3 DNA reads TGTGCCAGCAGCTTAGCACGAAATGGCTACACCTTC.